This T cell receptor beta chain was obtained from a study of shared clonotypes between healthy human individuals. Study in general: Contributing individuals were two females and a few males aged 18 to 49.

General observations from the study: As a rule, naive subsets had a larger estimated richness than memory subsets.

CDR1 is KGHSH, CDR2 LQKENI, per germline. Trimming pared 2 bases from V and 5 bases from J, leaving 13 bases between. The CDR3 has 14 amino acids. For this clone: The antigen is not known.

It was across several immunoSEQ plates that each subset's genomic DNA was evenly split. Method: immunoSEQ multiplex PCR; TCRdb's copy keeps in-frame clones and lacks some. Here the sample spans approximately 2,300,000 clones, roughly 92% being singletons. The clonotype originates from a man in his late teens or twenties in good health. Some clones in this sample may be carry-over from other donors' samples. V is TRBV18 and J is TRBJ2-7; D possibly uses TRBD1 or TRBD2 (6 bases each). Sequenced input: naive CD4+ T cells from PBMCs. Described subset: CD45RA+ positively selected. For the CDR3, the DNA is TGTGCCAGCTCACCAACACAGGGAGGTAACGAGCAGTACTTC. Encoded protein: CASSPTQGGNEQYF. Full variable domain (remainder filled in from reference TRBV18 and TRBJ2-7): NAGVMQNPRHLVRRRGQEARLRCSPMKGHSHVYWYRQLPEEGLKFMVYLQKENIIDESGMPKERFSAEFPKEGPSILRIQQVVRGDSAAYFCASSPTQGGNEQYFGPGTRLTVT.